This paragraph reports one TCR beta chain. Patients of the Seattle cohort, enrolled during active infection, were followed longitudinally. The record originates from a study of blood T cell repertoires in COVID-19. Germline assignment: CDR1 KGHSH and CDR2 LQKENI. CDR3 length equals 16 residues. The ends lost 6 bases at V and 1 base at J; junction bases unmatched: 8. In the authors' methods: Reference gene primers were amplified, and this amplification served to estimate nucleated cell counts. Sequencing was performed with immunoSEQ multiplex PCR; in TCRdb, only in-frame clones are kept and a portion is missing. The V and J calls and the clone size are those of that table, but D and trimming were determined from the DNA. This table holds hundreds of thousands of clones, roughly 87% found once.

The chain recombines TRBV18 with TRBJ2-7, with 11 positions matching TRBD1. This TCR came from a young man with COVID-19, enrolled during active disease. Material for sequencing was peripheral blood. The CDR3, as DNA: TGTGCCAGCTCCCGCGGCGGACAGGGGGCTTCCTACGAGCAGTACTTC. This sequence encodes CASSRGGQGASYEQYF.